Shown below are 26 T cell receptor beta chains from a single sample sequenced in a study of blood T cell repertoires in COVID-19. Sequencing was performed with immunoSEQ multiplex PCR; in TCRdb, only in-frame clones are kept and a portion is missing. The top ten hold 6.5% to 8% of the sample, which has around 100,000 clones, about 90% seen once. Source material: peripheral blood. Source of these receptors: a man in his thirties or forties in a cohort sampled during active COVID-19.

The chain joins TRBV19 to TRBJ2-7, with TRBD1 matching over 8 bases. Per the germline V gene, CDR1 is LNHDA and CDR2 is SQIVND (reference sequence). V lost 5 bases, J lost 3 bases, and 6 bases stayed unmatched. CDR3 length equals 14 residues. Here the CDR3 DNA reads TGTGCCAGTAGTTCCACGACAGGGGACTACGAGCAGTACTTC. Translated: CASSSTTGDYEQYF.

The chain is built from TRBV6-2 or TRBV6-3 and TRBJ2-7; 7 positions agree with TRBD1. Germline V gene data show CDR1 as MNHEY and CDR2 as SVGEGT. The CDR3 is 14 amino acids. The ends lost 4 bases at V and 0 bases at J; junction bases unmatched: 3. In DNA form, the CDR3 reads TGTGCCAGCAGTTTGACAGGGACCTCCTACGAGCAGTACTTC. Encoded protein: CASSLTGTSYEQYF.

Concerning this clone itself: The junction differs from germline at one of its ends, possibly a read error. The chain has TRBV19 and TRBJ1-4; possible D gene TRBD1, 5 bases. This CDR3 contains 17 residues. Germline V lookup: CDR1 LNHDA, CDR2 SQIVND (reference sequence). CDR3 sequence (DNA): TGTGCCAGTAGCATAGGGCCGAGAGCGGGGGAAGGTGAAAAACTGTTTTTT. Translating gives CASSIGPRAGEGEKLFF.

The chain joins TRBV5-6 to TRBJ1-5; D may be TRBD1 (6 bases). The V gene lost 2 bases and the J gene lost 4 bases, with 10 bases spanning the gap. Per germline, CDR1 SGHDT and CDR2 YYEEEE. This CDR3 spans 14 amino acids. In nucleotides, the CDR3 is TGTGCCAGCAGCTTAGTCCAGGGGAATCAGCCCCAGCATTTT. Translating it yields CASSLVQGNQPQHF. Drawing the rest from reference TRBV5-6 and TRBJ1-5, the complete variable domain is DAGVTQSPTHLIKTRGQQVTLRCSPKSGHDTVSWYQQALGQGPQFIFQYYEEEERQRGNFPDRFSGHQFPNYSSELNVNALLLGDSALYLCASSLVQGNQPQHFGDGTRLSIL.

About this clone itself: Within the sample, other DNA sequences also encode this same CDR3. V gene TRBV14 combines with J gene TRBJ2-1; D unclear. The CDR3 runs to 16 residues. The V gene's germline CDR1 is SGHDN and CDR2 FVKESK. The ends were cut back, 0 bases at V and 0 bases at J, with 9 bases in the middle. CDR3 DNA sequence: TGTGCCAGCAGCCAAGATGAAACTGACTCCTACAATGAGCAGTTCTTC. Protein sequence: CASSQDETDSYNEQFF.

V is TRBV19 and J is TRBJ2-5; D remains unclear. The CDR3 consists of 13 residues. V was cut by 5 bases and J by 5 bases, with 12 bases left in between. The germline V gene has CDR1 LNHDA and CDR2 SQIVND (reference sequence). The chain's CDR3 is CASSPHQVETQYF. The CDR3 DNA is TGTGCCAGTAGTCCTCATCAGGTGGAGACCCAGTACTTC.

The genes are TRBV24-1 and TRBJ2-2; perhaps TRBD1 as D (6 bases). The CDR3 extends over 17 amino acids. The V end was cut by 4 bases, the J end by 7 bases, with 21 bases between. Germline assignment: CDR1 KGHDR and CDR2 SFDVKD. The CDR3 nucleotides read TGTGCCACCAGTGACCCCAACAGGGTACGCCGGGGCGGGGAGCTGTTTTTT. It translates to CATSDPNRVRRGGELFF.

This chain links TRBV6-5 with TRBJ2-7, with D tentatively TRBD2 (6 bases). The CDR3 spans 15 residues. CDR1 and CDR2 (germline): MNHEY, SVGAGI. Trimming removed 2 bases from V and 7 bases from J, with 18 bases in between. CDR3 in DNA: TGTGCCAGCAGTTACATGGGAGGTCCACACGGGGAGCAGTACTTC. Its translation: CASSYMGGPHGEQYF.

This clone occurred many times. The V gene is TRBV7-3, the J gene TRBJ1-1; D is undetermined. The CDR3 has 13 residues. The germline CDR1 and CDR2 sequences are SGHTA and FQGTGA. Deletions cut 5 bases from V and 2 bases from J, with 9 bases between. CDR3 loop: CASSIGFNTEAFF. For the CDR3, the DNA is TGTGCCAGCAGCATCGGGTTCAACACTGAAGCTTTCTTT. The full variable domain, completed using reference TRBV7-3 and TRBJ1-1, is GAGVSQTPSNKVTEKGKYVELRCDPISGHTALYWYRQSLGQGPEFLIYFQGTGAADDSGLPNDRFFAVRPEGSVSTLKIQRTERGDSAVYLCASSIGFNTEAFFGQGTRLTVV.

In this sample, this clone turned up once. The rearrangement links TRBV5-1 to TRBJ1-1, with D maybe TRBD1 (5 bases). CDR1 and CDR2 from the germline V gene are SGHRS and YFSETQ. The ends were cut back, 2 bases at V and 0 bases at J, with 11 bases in the middle. The CDR3 runs 15 residues. CDR3 amino acids: CASSLRQRMNTEAFF. The CDR3 DNA reads TGCGCCAGCAGCTTAAGACAGCGCATGAACACTGAAGCTTTCTTT.

The V gene is TRBV7-6, the J gene TRBJ2-1; 7 bases agree with TRBD2. CDR1 is SGHVS and CDR2 is FNYEAQ in the germline V gene. V shed 2 bases and J 1 base; nucleotides not matched to a gene: 2. This CDR3 spans 15 amino acids. This chain's CDR3 is CASSLSGVSYNEQFF. The CDR3 region has the DNA TGTGCCAGCAGCTTAAGCGGGGTGTCCTACAATGAGCAGTTCTTC.

V usage is TRBV11-2 and J usage is TRBJ2-5, with 7 bases aligning to TRBD2. The CDR3 is 15 amino acids. Germline V gene sequence: CDR1 SGHAT, CDR2 FQNNGV. The V gene end was trimmed by 2 bases and the J gene end by 3 bases; junction bases not matched to a gene: 6. CDR3 bases: TGTGCCAGCAGCTTAAGGGGAGGGACCAAAGAGACCCAGTACTTC. Protein sequence: CASSLRGGTKETQYF.

The chain has TRBV10-3 and TRBJ1-1; 8 positions agree with TRBD1. The J segment lost 3 bases and the V segment lost 6 bases, leaving 15 bases of the junction unmatched. CDR3 size: 17 residues. Germline V gene data show CDR1 as ENHRY and CDR2 as SYGVKD. The CDR3 sequence is CAISANQDRAGDTEAFF. For the CDR3, the DNA is TGTGCCATCAGCGCGAACCAGGACAGGGCGGGGGACACTGAAGCTTTCTTT.

V gene TRBV3-1 (or the pseudogene TRBV3-2) combines with J gene TRBJ1-6; 8 bases map to TRBD1. The CDR3 extends over 14 amino acids. The germline gives CDR1 LGHDT, CDR2 YNNKEL (reference sequence). Unmatched junction bases numbered 4, after V lost 4 bases and J lost 8 bases. The CDR3 region is CASSPQQGDSPLHF. CDR3 DNA: TGTGCCAGCAGCCCCCAACAGGGGGATTCACCCCTCCACTTT.

This chain joins TRBV27 and TRBJ2-7, with D tentatively TRBD2 (5 bases). In germline, CDR1 is MNHEY, CDR2 SMNVEV (reference sequence). V gave up 1 base and J gave up 4 bases, with 8 bases separating them. The CDR3 extends over 13 amino acids. The CDR3 bases are TGTGCCAGCAGTTTATTGACGGGATACGAGCAGTACTTC. This sequence encodes CASSLLTGYEQYF.

This sequence joins TRBV6-2 or TRBV6-3 and TRBJ2-1, with TRBD2 matching 12 bases. The CDR3 has 16 residues. Germline V gene lookup returns CDR1 MNHEY and CDR2 SVGEGT. V lost 5 bases, J lost 4 bases, and 6 bases stayed unmatched. CDR3 residues: CASSKLGTSGYNEQFF. CDR3 in DNA: TGTGCCAGCAGTAAGCTTGGGACTAGCGGGTACAATGAGCAGTTCTTC.

The gene calls are TRBV24-1 and TRBJ1-2, with 7 bases lining up with TRBD1. Looked up from germline, CDR1 is KGHDR and CDR2 is SFDVKD. V lost 3 bases and J lost 4; bases outside the gene matches: 4. The CDR3 spans 14 residues. DNA for the CDR3: TGTGCCACCAGTGATAGACAGGGCCTCTATGGCTACACCTTC. As protein: CATSDRQGLYGYTF.

J is TRBJ1-1 and V is TRBV7-9; 8 bases are a match to TRBD1. After removal of 3 bases from V and 9 bases from J, the junction contained 12 bases not matched to a gene. The CDR3 sequence is 15 residues long. Germline V CDR1 and CDR2: SEHNR, FQNEAQ (reference sequence). This chain's CDR3 is CASSFGPQRTGKAFF. CDR3 sequence (DNA): TGTGCCAGCAGCTTCGGACCTCAACGGACAGGGAAAGCTTTCTTT.

J is TRBJ1-3 and V is TRBV19; D is unresolved. Trimming took off 7 bases at V and 1 base at J, with 8 bases between the two ends. The CDR3 consists of 13 residues. The germline gives CDR1 LNHDA, CDR2 SQIVND (reference sequence). CDR3 loop: CASTTSSGNTIYF. The CDR3 region has the DNA TGTGCCAGTACTACGTCTTCTGGAAACACCATATATTTT. The full variable domain, completed using reference TRBV19 and TRBJ1-3, is DGGITQSPKYLFRKEGQNVTLSCEQNLNHDAMYWYRQDPGQGLRLIYYSQIVNDFQKGDIAEGYSVSREKKESFPLTVTSAQKNPTAFYLCASTTSSGNTIYFGEGSWLTVV.

The table lists this clone with a count of one. The chain uses TRBV25-1 and TRBJ2-3; TRBD2 matches 7 bases. Germline-derived CDR1 and CDR2 are MGHDK and SYGVNS. The CDR3 loop spans 15 amino acids. Trimming cost V 2 bases and J 3 bases; bases outside gene matches: 5. CDR3 loop: CASSEAGEPTDTQYF. The CDR3 nucleotides read TGTGCCAGCAGTGAAGCGGGGGAGCCGACAGATACGCAGTATTTT.

The rearrangement links TRBV12-3 or TRBV12-4 to TRBJ1-5; D gene uncertain. Trimming left V 5 bases short and J 6 bases short, with 8 bases between. The CDR3 has 12 residues. The CDR3: CASSTEGQPQHF. The DNA of the CDR3 is TGTGCCAGCAGTACGGAGGGTCAGCCCCAGCATTTT.

The chain uses TRBV18 and TRBJ2-5; 11 bases align to TRBD2. CDR1 and CDR2 (germline): KGHSH, LQKENI. The CDR3 length is 16 residues. V lost 8 bases and J lost 1; bases outside the gene matches: 9. CDR3: CASTRLAGMTQETQYF. CDR3 coding DNA: TGTGCCAGCACGCGACTAGCGGGAATGACCCAAGAGACCCAGTACTTC.

V and J are TRBV27 and TRBJ1-6; 7 bases fit TRBD1. This CDR3 has 15 amino acids. CDR1 MNHEY and CDR2 SMNVEV come from the germline V gene (reference sequence). The V gene end was trimmed by 4 bases and the J gene end by 10 bases; junction bases not matched to a gene: 10. The DNA for the CDR3 is TGTGCCAGCAGTTCGTCCGGGACAGCCGCGTCACCCCTCCACTTT. Protein: CASSSSGTAASPLHF.

This clone has just a few counts. The rearrangement links TRBV3-1 (or the pseudogene TRBV3-2) to TRBJ1-3; 7 nucleotides align to TRBD1. Looked up from germline, CDR1 is LGHDT and CDR2 is YNNKEL (reference sequence). This CDR3 has 20 residues. The V segment lost 0 bases and the J segment 5 bases; nucleotides outside the gene matches: 19. CDR3 DNA: TGTGCCAGCAGCCAAGAGGAACCTCTTTCCCCCTTGACAGGGAGAAACACCATATATTTT. Translation gives CASSQEEPLSPLTGRNTIYF.

The genes are TRBV7-8 and TRBJ1-6; D is possibly TRBD1 (5 bases). The germline gives CDR1 SGHVS, CDR2 FQNEAQ. CDR3 length equals 12 residues. V was trimmed by 5 bases and J by 7 bases, leaving 6 bases between them. Here the CDR3 reads CASSRQNSPLHF. CDR3 DNA: TGTGCCAGCAGCCGACAGAATTCACCCCTCCACTTT.

The rearrangement uses TRBV30 and TRBJ1-1; D ambiguous. Germline CDR1 reads GTSNPN; CDR2 reads SVGIG (reference sequence). The CDR3 contains 11 residues. V was pared by 5 bases and J by 1 base, with 5 bases between. The CDR3 DNA follows: TGTGCCTGGTCTAAGAACACTGAAGCTTTCTTT. Encoded protein: CAWSKNTEAFF.